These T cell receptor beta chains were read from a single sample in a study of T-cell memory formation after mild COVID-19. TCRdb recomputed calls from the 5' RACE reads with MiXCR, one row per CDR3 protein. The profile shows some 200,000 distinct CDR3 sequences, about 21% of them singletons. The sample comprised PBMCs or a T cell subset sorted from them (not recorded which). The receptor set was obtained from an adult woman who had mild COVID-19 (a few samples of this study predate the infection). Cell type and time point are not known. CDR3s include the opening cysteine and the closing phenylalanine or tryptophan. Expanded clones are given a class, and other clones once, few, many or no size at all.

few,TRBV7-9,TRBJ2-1,CASSLAGQGIYNEQFF
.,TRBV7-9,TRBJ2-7,CASSADPSYEQYF
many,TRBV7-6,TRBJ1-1,CASSEPDGNTEAFF
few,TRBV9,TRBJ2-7,CASSSYLLAGVEEQYF
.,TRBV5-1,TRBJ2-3,CASSFGTLKADTQYF
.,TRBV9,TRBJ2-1,CASSAQGRGRSEQFF
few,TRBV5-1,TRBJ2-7,CASRTTSGLVYEQYF
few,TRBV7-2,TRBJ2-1,CASSLLRDNNEQFF
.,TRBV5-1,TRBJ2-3,CASRGVPGPSSTDTQYF
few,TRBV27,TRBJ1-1,CASSSPTGDDFEAFF
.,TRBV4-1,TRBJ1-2,CASSQNRGHNYGYTF
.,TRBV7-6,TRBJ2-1,CASSKTSGEQFF
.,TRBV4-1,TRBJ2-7,CASSRVGESYEQYF
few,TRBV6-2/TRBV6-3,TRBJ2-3,CASSYGDRTTDTQYF
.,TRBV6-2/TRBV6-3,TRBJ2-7,CATSARDYEQYF
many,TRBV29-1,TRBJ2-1,CSANVHTRNEQFF
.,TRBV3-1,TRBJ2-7,CASSQDGVGTGAYEQYF